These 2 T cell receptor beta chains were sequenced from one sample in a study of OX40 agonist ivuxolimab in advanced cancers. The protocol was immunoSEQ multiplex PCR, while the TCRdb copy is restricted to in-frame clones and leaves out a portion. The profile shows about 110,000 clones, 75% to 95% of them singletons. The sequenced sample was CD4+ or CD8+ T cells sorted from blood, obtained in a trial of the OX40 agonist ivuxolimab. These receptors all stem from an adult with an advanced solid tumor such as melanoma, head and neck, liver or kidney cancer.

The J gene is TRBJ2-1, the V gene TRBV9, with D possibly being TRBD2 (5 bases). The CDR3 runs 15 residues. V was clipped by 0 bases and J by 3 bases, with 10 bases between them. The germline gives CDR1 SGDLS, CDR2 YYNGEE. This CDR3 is CASSVVGVGYNEQFF. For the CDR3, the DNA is TGTGCCAGCAGCGTAGTCGGGGTAGGCTACAATGAGCAGTTCTTC.

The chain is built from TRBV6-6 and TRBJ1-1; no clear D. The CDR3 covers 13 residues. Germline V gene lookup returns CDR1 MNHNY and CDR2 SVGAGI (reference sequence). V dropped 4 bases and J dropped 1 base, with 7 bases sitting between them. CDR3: CASSWKGNTEAFF. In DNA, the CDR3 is TGTGCCAGCAGTTGGAAAGGGAACACTGAAGCTTTCTTT.